These T cell receptor beta chains were read from a single sample in a study of CD8+ T cells in alopecia areata. This table comes from immunoSEQ multiplex PCR, and its TCRdb copy is limited to in-frame clones, with some not included. The data show roughly 92,000 clones, around 70% seen once. The sequencing here drew on CD8+ T cells sorted from blood, taken between weeks 43 and 45, from a patient treated with tofacitinib. Every receptor here comes from a human donor with alopecia areata. CDR3s include the opening cysteine and the closing phenylalanine or tryptophan. Fields, in order: V gene, clone size, J gene, D gene, CDR3 DNA, CDR3 protein. A D gene is named only where the DNA matches it firmly. Expanded clones get a size class; other rows say once, few or many, or leave the size out.

v_call: TRBV7-6; clone_size: .; j_call: TRBJ1-1; d_call: .; cdr3_nt: TGTGCCAGCAGCTTTGAGCAGGCAGGGGCATGGAGCAACACTGAAGCTTTCTTT; cdr3_aa: CASSFEQAGAWSNTEAFF
v_call: TRBV7-9; clone_size: .; j_call: TRBJ1-1; d_call: .; cdr3_nt: TGTGCCAGCAGCTTAGGCACCAGGGCTTTCTTT; cdr3_aa: CASSLGTRAFF
v_call: TRBV4-1; clone_size: .; j_call: TRBJ1-2; d_call: .; cdr3_nt: TGCGCCAGCAGCCCCACTAGGGAGTCGCCTGGCTACACCTTC; cdr3_aa: CASSPTRESPGYTF
v_call: TRBV13; clone_size: .; j_call: TRBJ2-7; d_call: TRBD2; cdr3_nt: TGTGCCAGCAGCCCCCGCCTGGAGAGGGCGGGGGGAACCTACGAGCAGTACTTC; cdr3_aa: CASSPRLERAGGTYEQYF
v_call: TRBV7-8; clone_size: .; j_call: TRBJ2-5; d_call: .; cdr3_nt: TGTGCCAGCAGCCAATCCTACCCCCAAGAGACCCAGTACTTC; cdr3_aa: CASSQSYPQETQYF
v_call: TRBV2; clone_size: few; j_call: TRBJ2-4; d_call: .; cdr3_nt: TGTGCCAGCATGGGGGGCGGAGCCAAAAACATTCAGTACTTC; cdr3_aa: CASMGGGAKNIQYF
v_call: TRBV29-1; clone_size: .; j_call: TRBJ2-3; d_call: .; cdr3_nt: TGCAGCGTTGTGCCAGCGGCTAGCACAGATACGCAGTATTTT; cdr3_aa: CSVVPAASTDTQYF
v_call: TRBV6-6; clone_size: .; j_call: TRBJ1-5; d_call: .; cdr3_nt: TGTGCCAGCCGGAGAACCAGGAGCAATCAGCCCCAGCATTTT; cdr3_aa: CASRRTRSNQPQHF
v_call: TRBV7-9; clone_size: few; j_call: TRBJ2-7; d_call: TRBD2; cdr3_nt: TGTGCCAGCAGCGCGGGGGGGATCGACGAGCAGTACTTC; cdr3_aa: CASSAGGIDEQYF
v_call: TRBV15; clone_size: .; j_call: TRBJ2-7; d_call: .; cdr3_nt: TGTGCCACCAGCAGCGGACTGGGGATCTCCTACGAGCAGTACTTC; cdr3_aa: CATSSGLGISYEQYF
v_call: TRBV10-2; clone_size: .; j_call: TRBJ1-1; d_call: TRBD1; cdr3_nt: TGCGCCAGCAGTACAGACAGGGCGAACACTGAAGCTTTCTTT; cdr3_aa: CASSTDRANTEAFF
v_call: TRBV30; clone_size: .; j_call: TRBJ2-5; d_call: .; cdr3_nt: TGTGCCTGGAGTGAATCACGGGAGACCCAGTACTTC; cdr3_aa: CAWSESRETQYF
v_call: TRBV5-1; clone_size: .; j_call: TRBJ2-5; d_call: TRBD2; cdr3_nt: TGCGCCAGCAGCCGGCGGGGGGCCGAGACCCAGTACTTC; cdr3_aa: CASSRRGAETQYF
v_call: TRBV27; clone_size: .; j_call: TRBJ2-7; d_call: TRBD2; cdr3_nt: TGTGCCAGCAGTTTAGAAGCGGGACCACACTACGAGCAGTACTTC; cdr3_aa: CASSLEAGPHYEQYF
v_call: TRBV13; clone_size: .; j_call: TRBJ1-1; d_call: .; cdr3_nt: TGTGCCAGCAGCTTATACGACGGGAGCACTGAAGCTTTCTTT; cdr3_aa: CASSLYDGSTEAFF
v_call: TRBV29-1; clone_size: .; j_call: TRBJ1-2; d_call: .; cdr3_nt: TGCAGCGCGACAGGACTTAACTATGGCTACACCTTC; cdr3_aa: CSATGLNYGYTF
v_call: TRBV29-1; clone_size: few; j_call: TRBJ1-2; d_call: TRBD1; cdr3_nt: TGCAGCGTTGAAGAGGACAGGGGCTATGGCTACACCTTC; cdr3_aa: CSVEEDRGYGYTF
v_call: TRBV6-6; clone_size: .; j_call: TRBJ2-1; d_call: .; cdr3_nt: TGTGCCAGCACCGAGCTAGCGTCCTCCTACAATGAGCAGTTCTTC; cdr3_aa: CASTELASSYNEQFF
v_call: TRBV18; clone_size: once; j_call: TRBJ1-1; d_call: TRBD1; cdr3_nt: TGTGCCAGCTCACCTACCCTAGCGGGGACAGCGAACACTGAAGCTTTCTTT; cdr3_aa: CASSPTLAGTANTEAFF
v_call: TRBV29-1; clone_size: .; j_call: TRBJ1-1; d_call: .; cdr3_nt: TGCAGCGTTGTAGCGCGTGGGGACCGTGTTGCTGAAGCTTTCTTT; cdr3_aa: CSVVARGDRVAEAFF
v_call: TRBV2; clone_size: .; j_call: TRBJ1-5; d_call: .; cdr3_nt: TGTGCCAGTGGGGGTGTGGGCAATCAGCCCCAGCATTTT; cdr3_aa: CASGGVGNQPQHF
v_call: TRBV29-1; clone_size: .; j_call: TRBJ2-5; d_call: TRBD2; cdr3_nt: TGCAGCGTTGCATCCGGGACTAGCGCCCCGAAGGGGAAAAAAACCCAGTACTTC; cdr3_aa: CSVASGTSAPKGKKTQYF
v_call: TRBV12-5; clone_size: .; j_call: TRBJ1-1; d_call: .; cdr3_nt: TGTGCTAGTGGCCCATACACTGAAGCTTTCTTT; cdr3_aa: CASGPYTEAFF
v_call: TRBV9; clone_size: .; j_call: TRBJ1-6; d_call: TRBD1; cdr3_nt: TGTGCCAGCAGTGGAACGGGACAGGGTAATTCACCCCTCCACTTT; cdr3_aa: CASSGTGQGNSPLHF
v_call: TRBV4-3; clone_size: .; j_call: TRBJ1-2; d_call: .; cdr3_nt: TGCGCCAGCAGCCAAGATTGGGAAGGACACTGGGGCTACACCTTC; cdr3_aa: CASSQDWEGHWGYTF